The T cell receptor (beta chain) under discussion was sequenced for a study of CD8+CD57+ T cells in acquired aplastic anemia. Whole-study findings and limits: CD8+ Simpson's diversity in patients was not significantly different from that in controls. Comparison of patients with controls identified 25 to 35 shared CD8+ CDR3 sequences.

Researchers used genomic DNA as the template to profile TCR beta VDJ and CDR3. TCRdb processed the reads anew with MiXCR; each CDR3 protein has one entry. The sample has roughly 64,000 distinct CDR3 sequences, about 56% seen once; the top ten hold 2% to 2.5%. This clonotype came up many times. Its cognate antigen is unknown. This CDR3 region has 18 residues. The ends lost 6 bases at V and 1 base at J; junction bases unmatched: 6. The rearrangement joins TRBV12-3 or TRBV12-4 to TRBJ2-6; 13 bases line up with TRBD2. The origin of this receptor is a human donor in good health, serving as a control. The sequencing sample was made of sorted CD4+, CD8+, or CD8+CD57+ T cells (not recorded which) from PBMCs. The CDR3 region has the DNA TGTGCCAGCAGCCGGACTAGCGGGAGTAGGTCTGGGGCCAACGTCCTGACTTTC. Protein product: CASSRTSGSRSGANVLTF.